This TCR beta chain was sequenced during a study of Tregs in tolerant kidney transplant recipients. On this clone: The antigen remains undetermined.

Study findings and constraints: The most relevant donor-specific Treg TCRbeta repertoire apparently came from expansion with activated donor B cells.

Clones were sequenced by immunoSEQ multiplex PCR, and TCRdb holds only the in-frame ones, with some missing. The sample consists of roughly 250,000 clones, roughly 80% of them appearing once. Trimming took 4 bases from V and 7 from J; bases not matched to a gene: 5. CDR3 length equals 13 residues. Germline V CDR1 and CDR2: MNHNS, SASEGT. The rearrangement uses TRBV6-1 and TRBJ1-2, with TRBD1 identical over 8 bases. The clonotype originates from a human donor in good health. Sequencing was carried out using CD4+ T cells from blood. The CDR3 spells CASSAQGAIGYTF. CDR3 DNA: TGTGCCAGCAGTGCCCAGGGGGCAATTGGCTACACCTTC.